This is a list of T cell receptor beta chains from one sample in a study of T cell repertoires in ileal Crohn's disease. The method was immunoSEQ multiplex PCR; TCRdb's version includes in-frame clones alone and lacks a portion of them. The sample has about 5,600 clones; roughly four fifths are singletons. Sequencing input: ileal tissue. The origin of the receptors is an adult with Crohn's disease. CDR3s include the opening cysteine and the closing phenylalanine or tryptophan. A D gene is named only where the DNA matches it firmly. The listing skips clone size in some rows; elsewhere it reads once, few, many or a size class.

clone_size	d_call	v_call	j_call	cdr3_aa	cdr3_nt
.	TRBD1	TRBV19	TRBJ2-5	CASSIRGQGEETQYF	TGTGCCAGTAGTATACGTGGACAGGGGGAAGAGACCCAGTACTTC
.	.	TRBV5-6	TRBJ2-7	CASSFGRGLTGSYEQYF	TGTGCCAGCAGCTTCGGCAGGGGATTGACGGGCTCCTACGAGCAGTACTTC
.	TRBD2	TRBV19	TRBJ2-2	CASSTYPGLAGGSGRTGELFF	TGTGCCAGTAGTACATACCCGGGACTAGCGGGAGGTAGTGGGAGGACCGGGGAGCTGTTTTTT
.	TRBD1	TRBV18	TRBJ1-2	CASSPGQDPSYGYTF	TGTGCCAGCTCACCCGGACAGGATCCTTCGTATGGCTACACCTTC
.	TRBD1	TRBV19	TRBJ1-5	CASRTQRQGFNQPQHF	TGTGCCAGTAGAACCCAACGACAGGGCTTCAATCAGCCCCAGCATTTT
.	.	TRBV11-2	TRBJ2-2	CASTLRVGANTGELFF	TGTGCCAGCACCTTACGAGTTGGAGCGAACACCGGGGAGCTGTTTTTT
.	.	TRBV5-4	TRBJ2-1	CASSLAQGSTYNEQFF	TGTGCCAGCAGCTTGGCACAGGGTAGCACCTACAATGAGCAGTTCTTC
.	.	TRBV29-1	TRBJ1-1	CSVNPTDTEAFF	TGCAGCGTTAACCCAACTGACACTGAAGCTTTCTTT
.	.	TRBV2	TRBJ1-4	CASSSDRIHEKLFF	TGTGCCAGCAGTTCTGACAGGATCCATGAAAAACTGTTTTTT
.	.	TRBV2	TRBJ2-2	CASSGGELFF	TGTGCCAGCAGTGGCGGGGAGCTGTTTTTT
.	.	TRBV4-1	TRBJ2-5	CASSETFSGRETQYF	TGCGCCAGCAGCGAAACCTTCAGCGGAAGGGAGACCCAGTACTTC
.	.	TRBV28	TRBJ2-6	CASSPILGMGANVLTF	TGTGCCAGCAGCCCTATACTCGGGATGGGGGCCAACGTCCTGACTTTC
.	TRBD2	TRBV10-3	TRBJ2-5	CAISARGLAGGQETQYF	TGTGCCATCAGTGCCAGAGGACTAGCGGGAGGCCAAGAGACCCAGTACTTC
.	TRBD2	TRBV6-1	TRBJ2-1	CASSEWTSGNDEQFF	TGTGCCAGCAGTGAGTGGACTAGCGGGAACGATGAGCAGTTCTTC
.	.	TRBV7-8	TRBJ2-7	CASSLGVGSSYEQYF	TGTGCCAGCAGCTTAGGCGTAGGGAGCTCCTACGAGCAGTACTTC
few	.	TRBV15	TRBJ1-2	CATSRDDRTEDSRGGYTF	TGTGCCACCAGCAGAGACGATCGGACAGAGGATAGCCGGGGTGGCTACACCTTC
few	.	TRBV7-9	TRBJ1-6	CASSLAANSPLHF	TGTGCCAGCAGCTTAGCGGCGAATTCACCCCTCCACTTT
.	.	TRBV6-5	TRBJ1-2	CASSPGTRGGYTF	TGTGCCAGCAGCCCCGGGACCCGTGGTGGCTACACCTTC
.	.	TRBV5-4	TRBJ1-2	CASSFGAQGGYGYTF	TGTGCCAGCAGCTTTGGCGCGCAGGGTGGCTATGGCTACACCTTC
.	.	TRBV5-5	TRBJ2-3	CASSSFTGYTDTQYF	TGTGCCAGCAGCTCCTTTACAGGATACACAGATACGCAGTATTTT
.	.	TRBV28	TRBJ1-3	CASSLRADSGNTIYF	TGTGCCAGCAGTCTACGGGCGGACTCTGGAAACACCATATATTTT
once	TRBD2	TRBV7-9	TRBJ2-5	CASSRGLAGGKETQYF	TGTGCCAGCAGCCGGGGGCTAGCGGGGGGTAAAGAGACCCAGTACTTC
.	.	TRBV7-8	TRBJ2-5	CASSLYREDSKTQYF	TGTGCCAGCAGCTTATATCGCGAGGACAGTAAGACCCAGTACTTC
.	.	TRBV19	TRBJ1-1	CASSRDFEAFF	TGTGCCAGTTCTCGGGATTTTGAAGCTTTCTTT
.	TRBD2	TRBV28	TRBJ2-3	CASSRLAGRNPDTQYF	TGTGCCAGCAGTCGACTAGCGGGACGAAACCCGGATACGCAGTATTTT
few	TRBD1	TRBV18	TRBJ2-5	CASSPGQGSRETQYF	TGTGCCAGCTCACCCGGACAGGGGTCCAGAGAGACCCAGTACTTC
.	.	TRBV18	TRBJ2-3	CASSPPGGRQDTQYF	TGTGCCAGCTCACCACCAGGGGGGAGGCAAGATACGCAGTATTTT
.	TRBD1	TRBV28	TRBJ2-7	CASRTTGGLSAQYF	TGTGCCAGCAGGACGACAGGGGGCCTTTCGGCGCAGTACTTC
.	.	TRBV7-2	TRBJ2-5	CASSLGGAGETQYF	TGTGCCAGCAGCTTAGGCGGGGCCGGGGAGACCCAGTACTTC
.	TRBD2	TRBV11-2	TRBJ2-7	CASAQPRGGGLYEQYF	TGTGCCAGCGCCCAGCCGCGGGGGGGTGGGCTTTACGAGCAGTACTTC